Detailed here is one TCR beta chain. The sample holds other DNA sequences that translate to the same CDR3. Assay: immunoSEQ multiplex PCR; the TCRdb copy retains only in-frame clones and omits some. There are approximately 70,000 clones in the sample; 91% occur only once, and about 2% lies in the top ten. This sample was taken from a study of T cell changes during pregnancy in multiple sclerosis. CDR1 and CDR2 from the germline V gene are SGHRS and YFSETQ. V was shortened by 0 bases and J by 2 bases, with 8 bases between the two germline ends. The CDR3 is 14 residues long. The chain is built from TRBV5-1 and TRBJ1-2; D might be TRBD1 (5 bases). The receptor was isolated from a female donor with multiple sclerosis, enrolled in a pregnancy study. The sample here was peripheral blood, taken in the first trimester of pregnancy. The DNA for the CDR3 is TGCGCCAGCAGCTTGGAAGCAGGGAACTATGGCTACACCTTC. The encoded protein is CASSLEAGNYGYTF.